Included here is one T cell receptor (beta chain) sequence, with context. Its antigen remains unidentified. CDR1 SGHAT and CDR2 FQNNGV come from the germline V gene. CDR3 length: 13 residues. Trimming removed 7 bases from V and 0 bases from J, with 7 bases in between. The protocol was immunoSEQ multiplex PCR, while the TCRdb copy is restricted to in-frame clones and leaves out a portion. The sample contains about 33,000 clones, over 85% of which appear only once. Unstimulated PBMCs were sorted into CD3+CD4+ and CD3+CD8+ populations. The data originate from a study of T cell clones after liver transplantation. Study-wide background: Liver transplant recipients had immunosuppression withdrawal attempted within 2 years. Whole-study results and caveats: Graft donor-reactive T cells may have migrated into the graft rather than being deleted.

The V and J genes are TRBV11-2 and TRBJ2-1, with D unclear. This TCR derives from a human patient who received a liver transplant. Some T cells may be graft donor cells. Sequencing used CD8+ T cells from blood, obtained 12 months after liver transplant. The CDR3: CASMRSSYNEQFF. The CDR3, as DNA: TGTGCCAGCATGAGAAGCTCCTACAATGAGCAGTTCTTC.